The subject of this entry is one T cell receptor (beta chain). Additional DNA sequences in this sample encode the identical CDR3. The data were obtained in a study of T cell changes during pregnancy in multiple sclerosis. TCRdb's table, derived via immunoSEQ multiplex PCR, lists solely in-frame clones and lacks some. This table holds 30,000 to 40,000 clones, approximately 91% found once. The CDR3 spans 13 residues. V gave up 4 bases and J gave up 5 bases, with 15 bases separating them. CDR1 and CDR2 from the germline V gene are SQVTM and ANQGSEA. The specimen was CD4+ T cells from peripheral blood mononuclear cells, collected in the third trimester of pregnancy. The clonotype was recovered from a female donor in good health, enrolled as a control in a pregnancy study. The V call is TRBV29-1, the J call TRBJ2-7; D is possibly TRBD1 (6 bases). The CDR3 loop reads CSVGGQAYHEQYF. CDR3 nucleotide sequence: TGCAGCGTTGGGGGGCAGGCCTACCACGAGCAGTACTTC.